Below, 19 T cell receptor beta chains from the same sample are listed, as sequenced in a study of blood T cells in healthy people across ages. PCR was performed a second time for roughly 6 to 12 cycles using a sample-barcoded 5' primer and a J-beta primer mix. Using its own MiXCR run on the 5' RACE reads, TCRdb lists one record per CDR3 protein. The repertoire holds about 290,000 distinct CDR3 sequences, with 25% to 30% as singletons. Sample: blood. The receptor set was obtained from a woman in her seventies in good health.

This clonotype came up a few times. The CDR3 here is CATSTRGYYEQYF. CDR3 nucleotides: TGTGCCACCAGCACCCGAGGGTACTACGAGCAGTACTTC. This chain joins TRBV15 and TRBJ2-7; possible D gene TRBD2, 5 bases. V was shortened by 4 bases and J by 3 bases, with 10 bases between the two germline ends. The CDR3 length is 13 residues. Germline-derived CDR1 and CDR2 are LNHNV and YYDKDF (reference sequence).

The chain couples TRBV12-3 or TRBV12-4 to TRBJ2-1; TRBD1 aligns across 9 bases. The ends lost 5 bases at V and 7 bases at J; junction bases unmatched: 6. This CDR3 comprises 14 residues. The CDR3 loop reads CASSRTGVRNEQFF. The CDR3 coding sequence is TGTGCCAGCAGTCGGACAGGGGTACGGAATGAGCAGTTCTTC.

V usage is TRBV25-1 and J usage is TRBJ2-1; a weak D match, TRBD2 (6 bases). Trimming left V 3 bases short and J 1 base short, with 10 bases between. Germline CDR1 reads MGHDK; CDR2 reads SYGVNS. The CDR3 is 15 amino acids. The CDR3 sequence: CASSDPGLSYNEQFF. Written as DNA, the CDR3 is TGTGCCAGCAGTGATCCGGGACTTTCCTACAATGAGCAGTTCTTC. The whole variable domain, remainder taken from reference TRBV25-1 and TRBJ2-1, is EADIYQTPRYLVIGTGKKITLECSQTMGHDKMYWYQQDPGMELHLIHYSYGVNSTEKGDLSSESTVSRIRTEHFPLTLESARPSHTSQYLCASSDPGLSYNEQFFGPGTRLTVL.

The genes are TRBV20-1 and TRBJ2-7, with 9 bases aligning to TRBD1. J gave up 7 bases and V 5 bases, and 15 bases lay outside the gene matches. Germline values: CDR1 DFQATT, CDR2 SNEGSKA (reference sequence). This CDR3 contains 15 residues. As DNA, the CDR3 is TGCAGTGCTGAGGTGCCGGGACAGGGCCGTTGGGAGCAGTACTTC. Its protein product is CSAEVPGQGRWEQYF.

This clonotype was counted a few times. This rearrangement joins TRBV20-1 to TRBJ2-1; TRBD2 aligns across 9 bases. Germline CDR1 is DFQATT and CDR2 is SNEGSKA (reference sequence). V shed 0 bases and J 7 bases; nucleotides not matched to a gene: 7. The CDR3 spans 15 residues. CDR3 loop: CSAREWVSGGNEQFF. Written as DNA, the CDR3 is TGCAGTGCTAGAGAATGGGTTAGCGGGGGAAATGAGCAGTTCTTC.

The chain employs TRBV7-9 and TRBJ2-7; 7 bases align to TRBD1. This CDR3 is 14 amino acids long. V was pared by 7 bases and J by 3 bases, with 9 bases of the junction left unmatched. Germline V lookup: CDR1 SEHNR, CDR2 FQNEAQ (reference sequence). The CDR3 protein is CASTTQGPNYEQYF. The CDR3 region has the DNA TGTGCCAGCACAACACAGGGGCCGAACTACGAGCAGTACTTC.

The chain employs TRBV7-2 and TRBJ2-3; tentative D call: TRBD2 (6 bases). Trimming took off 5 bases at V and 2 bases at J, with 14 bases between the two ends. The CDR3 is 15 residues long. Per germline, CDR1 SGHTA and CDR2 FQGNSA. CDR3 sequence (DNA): TGTGCCAGCAGCCGGGACTCTACCACCACAGATACGCAGTATTTT. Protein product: CASSRDSTTTDTQYF. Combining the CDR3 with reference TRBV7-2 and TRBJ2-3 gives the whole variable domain GAGVSQSPSNKVTEKGKDVELRCDPISGHTALYWYRQSLGQGLEFLIYFQGNSAPDKSGLPSDRFSAERTGGSVSTLTIQRTQQEDSAVYLCASSRDSTTTDTQYFGPGTRLTVL.

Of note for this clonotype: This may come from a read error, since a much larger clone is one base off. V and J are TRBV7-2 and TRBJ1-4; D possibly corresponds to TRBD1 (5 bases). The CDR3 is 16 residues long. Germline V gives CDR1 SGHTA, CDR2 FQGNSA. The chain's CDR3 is CASGLTGTTAGEKLFF. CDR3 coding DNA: TGTGCCAGCGGCTTAACGGGGACGACGGCGGGGGAAAAACTGTTTTTT.

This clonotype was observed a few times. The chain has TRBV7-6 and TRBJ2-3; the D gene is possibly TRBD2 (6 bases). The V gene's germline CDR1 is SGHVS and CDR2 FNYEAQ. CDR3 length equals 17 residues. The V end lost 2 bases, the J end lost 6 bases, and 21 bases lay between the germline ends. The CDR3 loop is CASSLTRDRRGADTQYF. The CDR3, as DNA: TGTGCCAGCAGCTTAACCCGCGACCGGAGGGGAGCGGATACGCAGTATTTT.

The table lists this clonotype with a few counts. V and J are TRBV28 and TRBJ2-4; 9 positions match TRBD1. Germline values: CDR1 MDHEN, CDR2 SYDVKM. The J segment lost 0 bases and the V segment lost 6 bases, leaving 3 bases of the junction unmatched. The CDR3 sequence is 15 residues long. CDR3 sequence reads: CASRGQGLAKNIQYF. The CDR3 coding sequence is TGTGCCAGCAGAGGACAGGGGCTAGCCAAAAACATTCAGTACTTC.

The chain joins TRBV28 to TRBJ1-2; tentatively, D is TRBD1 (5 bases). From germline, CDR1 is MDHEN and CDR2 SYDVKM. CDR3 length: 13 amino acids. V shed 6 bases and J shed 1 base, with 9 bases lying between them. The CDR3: CASSAQGNYGYTF. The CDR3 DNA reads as TGTGCCAGCAGCGCCCAGGGTAACTATGGCTACACCTTC.

The CDR3 region is CATDPHGTAYNEQFF. CDR3 nucleotides: TGTGCCACCGACCCCCACGGGACGGCCTACAATGAGCAGTTCTTC. The chain employs TRBV24-1 and TRBJ2-1; possibly TRBD1 or TRBD2 for D (5 bases each). V was trimmed by 9 bases and J by 2 bases, leaving 16 bases between them. There are 15 residues in the CDR3. CDR1 is KGHDR, CDR2 SFDVKD, per germline.

The CDR3 sequence is CATSSGTGGSRNEQFF. CDR3 coding DNA: TGTGCCACCAGCAGCGGGACGGGGGGCTCTAGGAATGAGCAGTTCTTC. V usage is TRBV15 and J usage is TRBJ2-1; perhaps TRBD2 as D (7 bases). CDR1 is LNHNV, CDR2 YYDKDF, per germline (reference sequence). The CDR3 consists of 16 residues. Trimming removed 3 bases from V and 7 bases from J, with 19 bases in between.

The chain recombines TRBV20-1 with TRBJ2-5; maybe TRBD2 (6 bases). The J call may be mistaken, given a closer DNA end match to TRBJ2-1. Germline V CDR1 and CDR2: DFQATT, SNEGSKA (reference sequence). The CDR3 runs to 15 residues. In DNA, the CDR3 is TGCAGTGCTAGAGAGGAGCGGGTAGGGATTGGTGAGCAGTTCTTC. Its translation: CSAREERVGIGEQFF.

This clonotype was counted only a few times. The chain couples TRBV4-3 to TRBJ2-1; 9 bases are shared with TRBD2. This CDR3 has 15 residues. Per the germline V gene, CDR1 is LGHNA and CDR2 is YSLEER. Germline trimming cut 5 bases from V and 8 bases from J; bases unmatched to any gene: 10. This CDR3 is CASSLLAGKVDEQFF. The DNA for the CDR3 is TGCGCCAGCAGCTTGCTAGCGGGAAAGGTGGATGAGCAGTTCTTC.

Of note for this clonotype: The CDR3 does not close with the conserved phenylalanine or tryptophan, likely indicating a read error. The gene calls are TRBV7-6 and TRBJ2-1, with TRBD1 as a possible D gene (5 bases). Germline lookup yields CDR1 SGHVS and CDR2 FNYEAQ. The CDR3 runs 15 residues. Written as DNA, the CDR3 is TGTGCCAGCAGCTCGCAGGGTTCCTCCCACAATGAGCAGTTCTCC. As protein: CASSSQGSSHNEQFS.

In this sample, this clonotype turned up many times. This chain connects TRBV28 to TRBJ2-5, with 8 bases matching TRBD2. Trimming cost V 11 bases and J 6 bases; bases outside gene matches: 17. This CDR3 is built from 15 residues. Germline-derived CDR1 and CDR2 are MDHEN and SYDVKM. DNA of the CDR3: TGTGCCCTCCCTGCGAAAAGCGGGAGACGGAAGACCCAGTACTTC. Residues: CALPAKSGRRKTQYF.

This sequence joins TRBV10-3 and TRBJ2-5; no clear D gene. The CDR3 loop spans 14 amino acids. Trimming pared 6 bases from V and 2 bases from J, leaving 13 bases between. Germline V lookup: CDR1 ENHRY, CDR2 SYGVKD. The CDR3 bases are TGTGCCATCAGCGACCCGATGGGTCAAGAGACCCAGTACTTC. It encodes CAISDPMGQETQYF.

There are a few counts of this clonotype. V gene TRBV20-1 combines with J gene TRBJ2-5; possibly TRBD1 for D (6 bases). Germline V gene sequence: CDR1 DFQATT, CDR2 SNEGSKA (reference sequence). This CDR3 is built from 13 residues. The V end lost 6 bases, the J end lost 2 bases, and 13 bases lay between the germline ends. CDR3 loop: CSAERTVQETQYF. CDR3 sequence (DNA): TGCAGTGCCGAGAGGACAGTACAAGAGACCCAGTACTTC.